This is a list of T cell receptor beta chains from one sample in a study of blood T cell repertoires in COVID-19. Profiled with immunoSEQ multiplex PCR; TCRdb holds only in-frame clones, not every one. The sample includes over 150,000 clones, 87% of them seen just once. The sample taken for sequencing was peripheral blood. Source of these receptors: a woman in her 70s with COVID-19, enrolled during active disease. Both conserved end residues are part of each CDR3. Fields, in order: D gene, J gene, clone size, V gene, CDR3 protein, CDR3 DNA. The D gene is left open where the match is weak. Clone size is stated in some rows and not others, as once, few, many or a class when expanded.

>.|TRBJ1-4|.|TRBV7-9
CASSLASAQKLFF
TGTGCCAGCAGCTTAGCCAGCGCCCAAAAACTGTTTTTT
>.|TRBJ2-7|.|TRBV25-1
CASSPPSYEQYF
TGTGCCAGCAGCCCCCCTTCCTACGAGCAGTACTTC
>.|TRBJ1-5|.|TRBV7-2
CASSLAPGNQPQHF
TGTGCCAGCAGCTTAGCCCCAGGCAATCAGCCCCAGCATTTT
>.|TRBJ2-7|.|TRBV19
CASSIGRGSYEQYF
TGTGCCAGTAGTATAGGGCGCGGATCCTACGAGCAGTACTTC
>TRBD1|TRBJ1-4|.|TRBV6-5
CASSTGGSEEKLFF
TGTGCCAGCAGTACAGGGGGCTCAGAGGAAAAACTGTTTTTT
>.|TRBJ1-1|.|TRBV6-2/TRBV6-3
CASSYRSVNTEAFF
TGTGCCAGCAGTTATAGGAGCGTTAACACTGAAGCTTTCTTT
>.|TRBJ2-7|.|TRBV15
CATSRDRRSEQYF
TGTGCCACCAGCAGAGATCGCCGTAGCGAGCAGTACTTC
>TRBD1|TRBJ1-4|.|TRBV30
CAWSAGQGNEKLFF
TGTGCCTGGAGTGCGGGACAGGGGAATGAAAAACTGTTTTTT
>.|TRBJ2-1|.|TRBV12-2
CASRFYFCLLGTSGTEAPNEQFF
.
>.|TRBJ2-3|.|TRBV10-3
CAISEREGADTQYF
TGTGCCATCAGTGAGCGAGAGGGGGCAGATACGCAGTATTTT
>.|TRBJ1-1|.|TRBV10-3
CAISESTGSMNTEAFF
TGTGCCATCAGTGAGTCGACGGGGAGCATGAACACTGAAGCTTTCTTT
>.|TRBJ1-6|.|TRBV30
CAWSEGNNSPLHF
TGTGCCTGGAGTGAGGGGAACAATTCACCCCTCCACTTT
>TRBD2|TRBJ2-3|few|TRBV9
CASSKGLAGGEDTQYF
TGTGCCAGCAGCAAGGGACTAGCGGGAGGGGAAGATACGCAGTATTTT
>.|TRBJ1-4|.|TRBV9
CASSARRGTNEKLFF
TGTGCCAGCAGCGCCCGACGAGGGACTAATGAAAAACTGTTTTTT
>TRBD1|TRBJ1-5|.|TRBV19
CASSTGTVGTQPQHF
TGTGCCAGTAGTACCGGGACAGTGGGCACTCAGCCCCAGCATTTT
>TRBD2|TRBJ2-3|few|TRBV14
CASSHSIRDYLADTQYF
TGTGCCAGCAGCCACTCTATCAGGGACTACCTAGCAGATACGCAGTATTTT
>TRBD1|TRBJ2-1|few|TRBV10-3
CAITDVETGDEQFF
TGTGCCATCACCGACGTTGAGACAGGGGATGAGCAGTTCTTC
>.|TRBJ1-4|once|TRBV5-1
CASSLASANEKLFF
TGCGCCAGCAGCTTGGCTAGCGCTAATGAAAAACTGTTTTTT
>TRBD1|TRBJ2-6|.|TRBV5-4
CASRAPGQGASGANVLTF
TGTGCCAGCAGAGCCCCGGGACAGGGGGCGTCAGGGGCCAACGTCCTGACTTTC
>.|TRBJ2-7|.|TRBV19
CASSTGGSYEQYF
TGTGCCAGTAGTACCGGCGGATCCTACGAGCAGTACTTC
>.|TRBJ2-1|few|TRBV15
CATSLHWAGGTRDEQFF
TGTGCCACCAGCCTTCATTGGGCAGGCGGGACCCGGGATGAGCAGTTCTTC
>.|TRBJ2-1|.|TRBV29-1
CSVLGGAYSGNEQFF
TGCAGCGTCTTGGGGGGGGCATACAGTGGGAATGAGCAGTTCTTC
>TRBD1|TRBJ1-2|.|TRBV6-5
CASRSQGAANYGYTF
TGTGCCAGCAGATCACAGGGGGCGGCTAACTATGGCTACACCTTC
>TRBD1|TRBJ1-6|once|TRBV6-5
CASRRGQNNSPLHF
TGTGCCAGCAGGAGGGGACAGAATAATTCACCCCTCCACTTT
>TRBD1|TRBJ2-3|.|TRBV19
CASRPGQLTDTQYF
TGTGCCAGTAGGCCGGGACAGCTCACAGATACGCAGTATTTT
>.|TRBJ1-2|.|TRBV5-6
CASSLFSGHTNYGYTF
TGTGCCAGCAGCTTGTTTTCTGGGCACACCAACTATGGCTACACCTTC
>TRBD2|TRBJ2-7|.|TRBV7-2
CASKAGWTSGYEQYF
TGTGCCAGTAAGGCAGGGTGGACTAGCGGTTACGAGCAGTACTTC
>.|TRBJ2-3|.|TRBV21-1
CASSKERFTDTQYF
TGTGCCAGCAGCAAGGAGAGGTTTACAGATACGCAGTATTTT
>.|TRBJ1-2|.|TRBV4-1
CASSQADGNYGYTF
TGCGCCAGCAGCCAAGCTGACGGGAACTATGGCTACACCTTC
>TRBD1|TRBJ1-2|.|TRBV28
CASTPGGGGGYTF
TGTGCCAGCACCCCTGGAGGGGGCGGTGGCTACACCTTC
>TRBD2|TRBJ2-1|.|TRBV3-1/TRBV3-2
CASSQTSGHEQFF
TGTGCCAGCAGCCAAACTAGCGGACATGAGCAGTTCTTC
>TRBD1|TRBJ1-2|few|TRBV19
CASTPDRVDYGYTF
TGTGCCAGTACCCCTGACAGGGTCGACTATGGCTACACCTTC
>.|TRBJ2-5|once|TRBV21-1
CASSKVPTGGAWGTQYF
TGTGCCAGCAGCAAAGTCCCCACAGGGGGCGCCTGGGGGACCCAGTACTTC
>.|TRBJ2-6|.|TRBV4-2
CASSQGDSLLSGANVLTF
TGTGCCAGCAGCCAAGGAGACAGCCTTCTCTCTGGGGCCAACGTCCTGACTTTC
>.|TRBJ1-2|.|TRBV19
CASSQQGDYGYTF
TGTGCCAGCAGTCAACAGGGTGACTATGGCTACACCTTC
>.|TRBJ1-1|few|TRBV24-1
CATSDSTSMNTEAFF
TGTGCCACCAGTGATTCGACAAGTATGAACACTGAAGCTTTCTTT
>TRBD1|TRBJ1-1|.|TRBV5-4
CASSLVGQGGTEAFF
TGTGCCAGCAGCTTGGTGGGACAGGGGGGGACTGAAGCTTTCTTT
>.|TRBJ2-1|.|TRBV4-1
CASSTNRDNEQFF
TGCGCCAGCAGCACAAACCGGGACAATGAGCAGTTCTTC